A single T cell receptor beta chain is shown here with its context. Its target is not known. The data derive from a study of identical twins' blood T cells. Study observations and caveats: Even for out-of-frame TCRbeta, twins reportedly shared V gene usage much more than unrelated donors.

Authors' processing steps: Clonotypes per individual ranged from about 95,000 to nearly 550,000. TCRdb re-derived calls from the 5' RACE reads in MiXCR, one entry per CDR3 protein. The authors' filters were not applied to this entry. The table has hundreds of thousands of distinct CDR3 sequences, 28% seen once. This CDR3 is 13 amino acids long. Per the germline V gene, CDR1 is SGHTA and CDR2 is FQGNSA. The germline V and J ends were trimmed by 5 bases and 2 bases, with 9 bases remaining between them. The specimen sequenced was PBMCs. The TCR was taken from a woman aged 18 to 49 in good health. The J gene is TRBJ1-2, the V gene TRBV7-2, with unresolved D. This CDR3 reads CASSLVGNYGYTF. In DNA, the CDR3 is TGTGCCAGCAGCCTAGTGGGGAACTATGGCTACACCTTC.